The 6 T cell receptor beta chains below were found in one sample sequenced in a study of blood T cell repertoires in COVID-19. Measured with immunoSEQ multiplex PCR; TCRdb has only the in-frame clones, and not every one. The sample records 150,000 to 200,000 clones, approximately 80% being singletons. The sequencing input was PBMCs or T cells enriched from blood (not recorded which). These receptors originate from a man in his sixties who had been exposed to COVID-19.

The rearrangement uses TRBV29-1 and TRBJ1-2; 7 bases align to TRBD1. Germline values: CDR1 SQVTM, CDR2 ANQGSEA. This CDR3 has 14 amino acids. The junction had 7 bases not matched to a gene; V was cut back by 6 bases and J by 0 bases. The CDR3: CSVAGQRTNYGYTF. The CDR3 DNA reads as TGCAGCGTCGCGGGACAGCGAACTAACTATGGCTACACCTTC.

This clone was seen once. The chain links TRBV7-9 to TRBJ1-2, with D tentatively TRBD1 (5 bases). Germline V gene data show CDR1 as SEHNR and CDR2 as FQNEAQ (reference sequence). The CDR3 covers 17 residues. V was clipped by 1 base and J by 4 bases, with 19 bases between them. In DNA, the CDR3 is TGTGCCAGCAGCTTAGGCGGGGCAGGGATGGCTTCCTATGGCTACACCTTC. Its protein is CASSLGGAGMASYGYTF.

This sequence joins TRBV5-4 and TRBJ2-5; D call uncertain. V gave up 3 bases and J gave up 0 bases, with 3 bases separating them. CDR1 is SGHNT, CDR2 YYREEE, per germline (reference sequence). This CDR3 is 12 amino acids long. Here the CDR3 reads CASSSYQETQYF. CDR3 DNA sequence: TGTGCCAGCAGCTCGTACCAAGAGACCCAGTACTTC.

V usage is TRBV5-8 and J usage is TRBJ2-3; 14 nucleotides align to TRBD2. CDR3 length equals 16 residues. Unmatched junction bases numbered 7, after V lost 4 bases and J lost 6 bases. Germline loops: CDR1 SGHTS, CDR2 YDEGEE. The CDR3 DNA follows: TGTGCCAGCAGCCCGGGACTAGCGGGAGTCTGGGATACGCAGTATTTT. Its translation is CASSPGLAGVWDTQYF.

This clone has a count of ten or more. V and J are TRBV28 and TRBJ1-2, with D perhaps TRBD1 (6 bases). V lost 7 bases and J lost 3, with 12 bases in between. CDR1 and CDR2 from the germline V gene are MDHEN and SYDVKM. This CDR3 comprises 13 residues. Written as DNA, the CDR3 is TGTGCCAGCAAGGGTACAGGGCACTATGGCTACACCTTC. Amino acid sequence: CASKGTGHYGYTF.

The chain couples TRBV5-4 to TRBJ2-3; a weak D match, TRBD2 (6 bases). V lost 4 bases to trimming and J lost 1 base, with 19 bases between them. This CDR3 has 17 amino acids. Germline V gene lookup returns CDR1 SGHNT and CDR2 YYREEE (reference sequence). The CDR3 spells CASSPTKRVKGTDTQYF. The CDR3 nucleotides read TGTGCCAGCAGCCCAACCAAGCGGGTCAAGGGCACAGATACGCAGTATTTT.